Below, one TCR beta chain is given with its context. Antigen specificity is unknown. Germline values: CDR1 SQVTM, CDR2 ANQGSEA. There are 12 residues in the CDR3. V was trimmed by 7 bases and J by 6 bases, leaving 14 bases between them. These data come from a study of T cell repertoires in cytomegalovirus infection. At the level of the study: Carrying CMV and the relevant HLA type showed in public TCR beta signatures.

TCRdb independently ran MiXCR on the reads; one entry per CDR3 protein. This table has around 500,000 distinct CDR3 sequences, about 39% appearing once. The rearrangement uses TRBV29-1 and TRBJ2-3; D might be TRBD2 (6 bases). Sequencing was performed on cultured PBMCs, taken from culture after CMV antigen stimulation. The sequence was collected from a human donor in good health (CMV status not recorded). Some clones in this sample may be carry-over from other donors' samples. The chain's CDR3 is CSGDSRGDTQYF. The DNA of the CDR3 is TGCAGCGGGGACTCCCGAGGGGATACGCAGTATTTT.